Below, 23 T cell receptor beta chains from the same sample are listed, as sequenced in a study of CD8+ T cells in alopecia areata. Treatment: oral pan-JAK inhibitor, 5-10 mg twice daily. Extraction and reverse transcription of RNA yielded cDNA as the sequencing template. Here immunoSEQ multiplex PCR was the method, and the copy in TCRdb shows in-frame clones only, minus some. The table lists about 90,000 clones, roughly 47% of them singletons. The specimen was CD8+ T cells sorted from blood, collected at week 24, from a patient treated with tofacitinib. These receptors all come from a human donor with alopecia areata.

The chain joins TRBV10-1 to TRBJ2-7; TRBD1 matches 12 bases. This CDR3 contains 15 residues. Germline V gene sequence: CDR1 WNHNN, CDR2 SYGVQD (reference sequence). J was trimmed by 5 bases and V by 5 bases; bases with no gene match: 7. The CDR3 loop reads CASSRLRDRGHEQYF. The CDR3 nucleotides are TGCGCCAGCAGTCGCCTCCGGGACAGGGGGCACGAGCAGTACTTC.

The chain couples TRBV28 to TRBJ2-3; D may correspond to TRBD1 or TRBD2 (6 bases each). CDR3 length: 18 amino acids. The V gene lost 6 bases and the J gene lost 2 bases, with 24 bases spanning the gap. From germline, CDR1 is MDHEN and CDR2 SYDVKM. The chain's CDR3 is CASSLGGPAQPNTDTQYF. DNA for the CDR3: TGTGCCAGCAGCCTAGGGGGGCCCGCACAGCCAAACACAGATACGCAGTATTTT.

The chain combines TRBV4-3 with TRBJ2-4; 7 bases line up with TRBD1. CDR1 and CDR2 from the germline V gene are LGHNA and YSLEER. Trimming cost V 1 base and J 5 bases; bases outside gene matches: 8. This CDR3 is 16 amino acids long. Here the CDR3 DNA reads TGCGCCAGCAGCCAAGCCCTAGGGGACAGCGAAAACATTCAGTACTTC. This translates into CASSQALGDSENIQYF.

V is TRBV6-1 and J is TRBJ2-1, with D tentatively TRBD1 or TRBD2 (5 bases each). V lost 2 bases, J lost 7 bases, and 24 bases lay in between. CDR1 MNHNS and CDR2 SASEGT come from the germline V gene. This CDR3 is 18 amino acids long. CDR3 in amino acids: CASSENVWGPNEENEQFF. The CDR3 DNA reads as TGTGCCAGCAGTGAAAATGTCTGGGGACCCAACGAGGAGAATGAGCAGTTCTTC.

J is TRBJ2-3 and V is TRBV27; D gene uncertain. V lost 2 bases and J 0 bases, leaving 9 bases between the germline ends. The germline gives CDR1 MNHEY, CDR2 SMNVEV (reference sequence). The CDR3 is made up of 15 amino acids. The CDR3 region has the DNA TGTGCCAGCAGTTTAAATTTTGTCAGCACAGATACGCAGTATTTT. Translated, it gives CASSLNFVSTDTQYF.

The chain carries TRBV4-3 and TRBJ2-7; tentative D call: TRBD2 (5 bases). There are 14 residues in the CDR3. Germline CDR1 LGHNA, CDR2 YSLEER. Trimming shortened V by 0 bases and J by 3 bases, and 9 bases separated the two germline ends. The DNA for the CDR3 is TGCGCCAGCAGCCAAGAGTGGAGGCTCTACGAGCAGTACTTC. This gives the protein CASSQEWRLYEQYF.

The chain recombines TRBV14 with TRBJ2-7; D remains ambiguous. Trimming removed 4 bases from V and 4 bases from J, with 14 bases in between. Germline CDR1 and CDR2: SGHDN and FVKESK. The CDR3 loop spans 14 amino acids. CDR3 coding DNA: TGTGCCAGCAGCCCCCAGAAACGACTGTACGAGCAGTACTTC. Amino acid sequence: CASSPQKRLYEQYF.

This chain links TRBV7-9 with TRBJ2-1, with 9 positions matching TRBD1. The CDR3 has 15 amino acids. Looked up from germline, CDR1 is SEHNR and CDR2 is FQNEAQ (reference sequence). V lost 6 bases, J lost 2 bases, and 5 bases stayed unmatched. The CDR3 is CASRGTGMPYNEQFF. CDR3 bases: TGTGCCAGCAGAGGGACAGGGATGCCCTACAATGAGCAGTTCTTC.

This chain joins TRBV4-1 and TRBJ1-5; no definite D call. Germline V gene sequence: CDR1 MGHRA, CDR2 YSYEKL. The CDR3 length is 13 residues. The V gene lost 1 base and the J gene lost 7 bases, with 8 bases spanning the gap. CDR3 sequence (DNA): TGCGCCAGCAGCCAAGGTCCCCGACAGCCCCAGCATTTT. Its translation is CASSQGPRQPQHF.

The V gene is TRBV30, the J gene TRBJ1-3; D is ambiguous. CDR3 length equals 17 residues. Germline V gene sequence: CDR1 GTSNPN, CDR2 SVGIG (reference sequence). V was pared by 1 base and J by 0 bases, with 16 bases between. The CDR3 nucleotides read TGTGCCTGGAGTGATAACTTGACCGGAGCCTCTGGAAACACCATATATTTT. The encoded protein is CAWSDNLTGASGNTIYF.

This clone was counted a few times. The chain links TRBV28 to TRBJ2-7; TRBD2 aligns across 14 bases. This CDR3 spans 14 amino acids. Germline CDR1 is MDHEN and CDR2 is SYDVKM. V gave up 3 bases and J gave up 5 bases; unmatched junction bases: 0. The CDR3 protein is CASSLTSGRDEQYF. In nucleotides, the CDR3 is TGTGCCAGCAGTTTGACTAGCGGGAGGGACGAGCAGTACTTC. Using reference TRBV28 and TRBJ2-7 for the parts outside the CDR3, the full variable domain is DVKVTQSSRYLVKRTGEKVFLECVQDMDHENMFWYRQDPGLGLRLIYFSYDVKMKEKGDIPEGYSVSREKKERFSLILESASTNQTSMYLCASSLTSGRDEQYFGPGTRLTVT.

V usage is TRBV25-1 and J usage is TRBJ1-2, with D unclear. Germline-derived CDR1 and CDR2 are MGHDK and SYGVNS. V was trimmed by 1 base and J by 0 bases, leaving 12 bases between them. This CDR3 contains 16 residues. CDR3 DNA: TGTGCCAGCAGTGAATGGGCAGACCTACCTAACTATGGCTACACCTTC. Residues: CASSEWADLPNYGYTF.

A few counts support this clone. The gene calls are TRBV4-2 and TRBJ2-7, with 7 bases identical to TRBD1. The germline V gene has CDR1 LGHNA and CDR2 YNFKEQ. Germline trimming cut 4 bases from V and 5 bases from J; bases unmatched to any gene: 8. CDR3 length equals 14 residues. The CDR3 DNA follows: TGTGCCAGCAGCCCGGTGACAGGGACCCACGAGCAGTACTTC. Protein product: CASSPVTGTHEQYF.

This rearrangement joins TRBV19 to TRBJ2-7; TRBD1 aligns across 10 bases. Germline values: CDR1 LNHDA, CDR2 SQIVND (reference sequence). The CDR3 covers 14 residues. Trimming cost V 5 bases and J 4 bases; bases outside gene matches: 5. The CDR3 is CASSPGTGEYEQYF. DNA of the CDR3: TGTGCCAGTAGTCCCGGGACAGGGGAGTACGAGCAGTACTTC.

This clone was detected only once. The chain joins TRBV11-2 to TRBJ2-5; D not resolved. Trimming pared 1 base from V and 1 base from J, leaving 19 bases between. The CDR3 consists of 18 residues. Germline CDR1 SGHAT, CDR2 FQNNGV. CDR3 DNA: TGTGCCAGCAGCTTAGGGGAATACAGACTCATATCCCAAGAGACCCAGTACTTC. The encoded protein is CASSLGEYRLISQETQYF.

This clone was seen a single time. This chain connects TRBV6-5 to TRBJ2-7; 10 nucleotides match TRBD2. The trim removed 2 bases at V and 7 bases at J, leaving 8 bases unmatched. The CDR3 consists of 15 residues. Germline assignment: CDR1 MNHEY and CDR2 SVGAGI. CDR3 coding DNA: TGTGCCAGCAGTTACAGGCTAGCGGGAGTGGAAGAGCAGTACTTC. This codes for CASSYRLAGVEEQYF.

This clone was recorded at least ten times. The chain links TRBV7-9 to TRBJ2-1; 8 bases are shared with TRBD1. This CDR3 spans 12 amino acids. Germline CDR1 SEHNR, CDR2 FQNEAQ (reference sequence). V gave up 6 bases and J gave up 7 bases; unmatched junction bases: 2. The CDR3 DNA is TGTGCCAGCAGAAGGACAGGGAATGAGCAGTTCTTC. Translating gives CASRRTGNEQFF.

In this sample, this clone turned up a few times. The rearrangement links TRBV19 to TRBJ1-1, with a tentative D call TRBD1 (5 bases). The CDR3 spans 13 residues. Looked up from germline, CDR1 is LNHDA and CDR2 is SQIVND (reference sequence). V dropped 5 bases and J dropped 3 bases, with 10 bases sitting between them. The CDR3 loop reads CASSYGGYTEAFF. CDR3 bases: TGTGCCAGTAGTTATGGGGGATACACTGAAGCTTTCTTT.

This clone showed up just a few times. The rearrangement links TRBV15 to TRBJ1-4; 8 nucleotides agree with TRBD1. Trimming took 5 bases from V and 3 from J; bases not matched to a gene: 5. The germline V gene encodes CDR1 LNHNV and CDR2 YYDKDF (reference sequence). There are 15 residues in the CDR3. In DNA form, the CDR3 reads TGTGCCACCAGCGGTGACAGGGGAGCTAATGAAAAACTGTTTTTT. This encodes CATSGDRGANEKLFF.

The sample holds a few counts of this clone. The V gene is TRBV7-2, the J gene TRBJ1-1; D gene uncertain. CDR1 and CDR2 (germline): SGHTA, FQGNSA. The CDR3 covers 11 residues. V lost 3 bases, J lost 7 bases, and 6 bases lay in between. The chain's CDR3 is CASSFRLEAFF. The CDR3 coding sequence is TGTGCCAGCAGCTTTCGGCTTGAAGCTTTCTTT.

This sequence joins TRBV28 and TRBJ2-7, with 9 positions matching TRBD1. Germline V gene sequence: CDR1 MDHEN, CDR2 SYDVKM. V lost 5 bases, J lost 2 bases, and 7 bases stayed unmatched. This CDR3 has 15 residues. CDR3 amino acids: CASSEIGQGTYEQYF. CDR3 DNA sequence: TGTGCCAGCAGTGAGATTGGACAGGGGACCTACGAGCAGTACTTC. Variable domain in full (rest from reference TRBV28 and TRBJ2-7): DVKVTQSSRYLVKRTGEKVFLECVQDMDHENMFWYRQDPGLGLRLIYFSYDVKMKEKGDIPEGYSVSREKKERFSLILESASTNQTSMYLCASSEIGQGTYEQYFGPGTRLTVT.

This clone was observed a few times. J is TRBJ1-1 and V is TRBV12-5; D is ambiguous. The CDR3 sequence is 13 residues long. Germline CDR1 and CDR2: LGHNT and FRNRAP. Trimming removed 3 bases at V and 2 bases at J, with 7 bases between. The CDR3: CASGFPDNTEAFF. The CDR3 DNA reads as TGTGCTAGTGGTTTTCCAGACAACACTGAAGCTTTCTTT.

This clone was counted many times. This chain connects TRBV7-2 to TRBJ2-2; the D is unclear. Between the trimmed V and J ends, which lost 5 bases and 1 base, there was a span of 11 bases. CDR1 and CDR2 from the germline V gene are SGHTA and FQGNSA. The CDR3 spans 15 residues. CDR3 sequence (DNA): TGTGCCAGCAGCCCCATAGAGGAGAACACCGGGGAGCTGTTTTTT. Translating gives CASSPIEENTGELFF.